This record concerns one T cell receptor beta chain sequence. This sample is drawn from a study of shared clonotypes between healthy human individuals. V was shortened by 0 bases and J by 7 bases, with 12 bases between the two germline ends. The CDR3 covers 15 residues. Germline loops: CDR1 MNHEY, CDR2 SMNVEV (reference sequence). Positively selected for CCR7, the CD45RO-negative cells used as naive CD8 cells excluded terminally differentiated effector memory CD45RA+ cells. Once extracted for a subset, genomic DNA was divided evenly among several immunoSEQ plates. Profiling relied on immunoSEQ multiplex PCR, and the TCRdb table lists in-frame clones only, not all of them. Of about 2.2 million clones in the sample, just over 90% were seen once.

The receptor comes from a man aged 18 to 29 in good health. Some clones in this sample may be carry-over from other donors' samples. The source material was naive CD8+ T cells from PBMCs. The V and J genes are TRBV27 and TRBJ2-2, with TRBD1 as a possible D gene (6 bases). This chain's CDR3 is CASSLSAGDLGELFF. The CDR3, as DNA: TGTGCCAGCAGTTTATCCGCAGGGGATCTCGGGGAGCTGTTTTTT.